These 11 T cell receptor beta chains were all obtained from the same sample, sequenced in a study of beta chain features in type 1 diabetes (dated by TCRdb to about 2018). The paper as a whole reports these results and caveats: In all four CD4+ subsets, TCRB CDR3 length was moderately but significantly shorter in type 1 diabetes patients.

To prepare the library, the immunoSEQ multiplex PCR assay was applied. The High Capacity cDNA Reverse Transcription Kit was used to reverse transcribe all of the isolated RNA, meaning that expressed TCRB transcripts were what got sequenced. In its TCRdb copy, this immuneACCESS table keeps in-frame sequences only and misses some clones. Where compared with another copy, unresolved V genes explain less than half of these, and the others have no known cause. For this sample the table gives roughly 150,000 clones, of which approximately 8.1% were detected only once. Roughly 0.5% of the sample is in the top ten clones. Their recognized antigens are unknown. What was sequenced was central memory CD4+ T cells from blood. The receptor source for this set is a man aged 18 to 29 with type 1 diabetes.

This clone was observed a few times. The genes are TRBV4-2 and TRBJ2-3, with 14 bases lining up with TRBD2. The J segment lost 4 bases and the V segment lost 5 bases, leaving 2 bases of the junction unmatched. CDR1 is LGHNA, CDR2 YNFKEQ, per germline. The CDR3 sequence is 15 residues long. CDR3 nucleotide sequence: TGTGCCAGCAGCTTGGGACTAGCGGGAGCAGATACGCAGTATTTT. This gives the protein CASSLGLAGADTQYF.

This clone was observed a few times. This chain uses TRBV28 with TRBJ1-5, with 7 bases that match TRBD1. Losses at the gene ends were 8 bases for V and 9 bases for J; bases not matched to a gene: 10. Germline CDR1 MDHEN, CDR2 SYDVKM. The CDR3 is 13 residues long. The CDR3 reads CASGQGGSRPQHF. CDR3 in DNA: TGTGCCAGCGGGCAGGGGGGTTCTCGGCCCCAGCATTTT.

The J gene is TRBJ2-5, the V gene TRBV5-5, with 8 positions matching TRBD2. After removal of 4 bases from V and 1 base from J, the junction contained 12 bases not matched to a gene. This CDR3 has 17 amino acids. Germline V lookup: CDR1 SGHKS, CDR2 YYEKEE (reference sequence). In nucleotides, the CDR3 is TGTGCCAGCAGCCCCTCGGCCCTACTAGCGGCCCAAGAGACCCAGTACTTC. Amino acid sequence: CASSPSALLAAQETQYF. Variable domain in full (rest from reference TRBV5-5 and TRBJ2-5): DAGVTQSPTHLIKTRGQQVTLRCSPISGHKSVSWYQQVLGQGPQFIFQYYEKEERGRGNFPDRFSARQFPNYSSELNVNALLLGDSALYLCASSPSALLAAQETQYFGPGTRLLVL.

This chain connects TRBV4-2 to TRBJ1-5, with D perhaps matching TRBD1 (6 bases). This CDR3 comprises 15 residues. The V gene's germline CDR1 is LGHNA and CDR2 YNFKEQ. V was clipped by 0 bases and J by 7 bases, with 13 bases between them. The CDR3 protein is CASSQERGAKQPQHF. CDR3 coding DNA: TGTGCCAGCAGCCAAGAGCGGGGGGCAAAACAGCCCCAGCATTTT.

This clone was found a few times. The V gene is TRBV21-1, the J gene TRBJ1-3; the table's D call TRBD1 went unverified against the DNA. TRBV21-1 is shown as a pseudogene. There are 13 residues in the CDR3. The CDR3 is CASCRDRENTIYF. The CDR3 nucleotides are TGTGCCAGCTGCCGGGACAGGGAAAACACCATATATTTT.

A few counts support this clone. The V and J genes are TRBV18 and TRBJ2-3; the match to TRBD2 covers 13 bases. Per germline, CDR1 KGHSH and CDR2 LQKENI. CDR3 length: 16 amino acids. V lost 5 bases to trimming and J lost 8 bases; unmatched junction nucleotides: 10. The CDR3, as DNA: TGTGCCAGCTCATCTGGACTAGCGGGGGCAGAGGGTACGCAGTATTTT. This encodes CASSSGLAGAEGTQYF.

This clone was counted between two and nine times. The genes are TRBV28 and TRBJ1-2, with D possibly matching TRBD1 (5 bases). Per germline, CDR1 MDHEN and CDR2 SYDVKM. The V and J ends lost 3 bases and 4 bases respectively, with 12 bases between them. This CDR3 is built from 14 residues. The CDR3: CASSLAGRGYGYTF. The CDR3 DNA sequence: TGTGCCAGCAGTTTGGCGGGGCGCGGCTATGGCTACACCTTC.

The rearrangement uses TRBV2 and TRBJ2-1; 14 nucleotides line up with TRBD2. This CDR3 region has 15 residues. V lost 7 bases to trimming and J lost 9 bases; unmatched junction nucleotides: 8. In germline, CDR1 is SNHLY, CDR2 FYNNEI. The CDR3 here is CASTQTSGRAGEQFF. CDR3 nucleotide sequence: TGTGCCAGCACCCAGACTAGCGGGAGGGCCGGTGAGCAGTTCTTC.

A few counts support this clone. This sequence joins TRBV11-2 and TRBJ2-7, with 7 bases aligning to TRBD1. The J segment lost 1 base and the V segment lost 4 bases, leaving 4 bases of the junction unmatched. The CDR3 extends over 14 amino acids. From germline, CDR1 is SGHAT and CDR2 FQNNGV. CDR3 nucleotide sequence: TGTGCCAGCAGCTCCCAGGGGGATTCCTACGAGCAGTACTTC. Translating gives CASSSQGDSYEQYF.

The rearrangement uses TRBV7-2 and TRBJ1-2; 7 positions match TRBD1. CDR1 is SGHTA, CDR2 FQGNSA, per germline. The CDR3 runs to 14 residues. V was pared by 2 bases and J by 6 bases, with 6 bases of the junction left unmatched. CDR3 amino acids: CASSLRSRGDGYTF. CDR3 in DNA: TGTGCCAGCAGCTTAAGGTCCAGGGGGGATGGCTACACCTTC. Full variable domain (missing parts from reference TRBV7-2 and TRBJ1-2): GAGVSQSPSNKVTEKGKDVELRCDPISGHTALYWYRQSLGQGLEFLIYFQGNSAPDKSGLPSDRFSAERTGGSVSTLTIQRTQQEDSAVYLCASSLRSRGDGYTFGSGTRLTVV.

This chain joins TRBV5-4 and TRBJ2-3; TRBD2 is a possible D gene (6 bases). This CDR3 has 13 amino acids. The germline CDR1 and CDR2 sequences are SGHNT and YYREEE (reference sequence). The V gene lost 6 bases and the J gene lost 2 bases, with 10 bases spanning the gap. CDR3 protein: CASNILATDTQYF. In nucleotides, the CDR3 is TGTGCCAGCAACATACTAGCCACAGATACGCAGTATTTT.